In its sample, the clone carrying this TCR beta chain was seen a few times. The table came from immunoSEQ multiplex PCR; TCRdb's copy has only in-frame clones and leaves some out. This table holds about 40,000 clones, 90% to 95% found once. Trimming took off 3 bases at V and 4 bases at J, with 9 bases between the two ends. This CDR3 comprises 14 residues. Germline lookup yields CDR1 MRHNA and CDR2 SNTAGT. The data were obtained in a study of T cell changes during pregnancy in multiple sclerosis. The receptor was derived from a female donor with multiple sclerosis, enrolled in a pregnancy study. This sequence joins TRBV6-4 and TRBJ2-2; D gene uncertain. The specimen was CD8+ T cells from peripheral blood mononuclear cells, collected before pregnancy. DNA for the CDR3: TGTGCCAGCAGTGATTCTAGTTCCACCGGGGAGCTGTTTTTT. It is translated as CASSDSSSTGELFF.